The T cell receptor (beta chain) described here comes from a study of T cell responses to AZD1222 COVID-19 vaccine. Here immunoSEQ multiplex PCR was the method, and the copy in TCRdb shows in-frame clones only, minus some. The sample records about 100,000 clones, more than 75% being singletons. Trimming removed 4 bases from V and 5 bases from J, with 13 bases in between. This CDR3 has 15 residues. In germline, CDR1 is SGHRS, CDR2 YFSETQ. The chain joins TRBV5-1 to TRBJ1-6, with D unclear. The receptor was derived from an adult in good health. The sample in question was peripheral blood, obtained on day 0 of AZD1222 vaccination. For the CDR3, the DNA is TGCGCCAGCAGCGAACGGGTTGGGGATAATTCACCCCTCCACTTT. Its protein is CASSERVGDNSPLHF.